Listed below are T cell receptor beta chains from one sample, sequenced in a study of vaccination effects on CD4 cells after COVID-19. Antigen specificity for these receptors is unknown. The data were produced by immunoSEQ multiplex PCR, yet TCRdb's version contains in-frame clones alone and is incomplete. Among about 48,000 clones listed, 50% to 70% were seen once. The source was CD4+ T cells from PBMCs cultured without peptide, collected before COVID-19 vaccination. The source of these receptors is a human donor who received a COVID-19 vaccine. The CDR3 runs from the conserved cysteine through the conserved F or W. The D gene is left open where the match is weak. Clone sizes are given selectively: once, few, many, or a class where the clone is expanded.

j_gene,d_gene,v_gene,abundance,CDR3aa,CDR3nt
TRBJ2-1,TRBD2,TRBV27,-,CASSLPRTSGDVNEQFF,TGTGCCAGCAGTTTACCTAGGACTAGCGGGGATGTTAATGAGCAGTTCTTC
TRBJ2-1,-,TRBV29-1,-,CSVVTGSSYNEQFF,TGCAGCGTCGTGACTGGTAGCTCCTACAATGAGCAGTTCTTC
TRBJ1-2,-,TRBV6-5,-,CASSYAGGTLSGYTF,TGTGCCAGCAGTTACGCGGGAGGAACGCTGTCTGGCTACACCTTC
TRBJ2-5,-,TRBV18,-,CASSPEETQYF,TGTGCCAGCTCACCGGAAGAGACCCAGTACTTC
TRBJ2-4,TRBD1,TRBV5-3,-,CARSVEQGNIQYF,TGTGCCAGAAGCGTAGAACAGGGGAACATTCAGTACTTC
TRBJ2-7,-,TRBV6-2/TRBV6-3,-,CASSPGAYLSYEQYF,TGTGCCAGCAGCCCGGGGGCCTATCTCTCCTACGAGCAGTACTTC
TRBJ2-7,TRBD1,TRBV3-1/TRBV3-2,few,CASSRMDRSYEQYF,TGTGCCAGCAGCCGTATGGACAGGTCCTACGAGCAGTACTTC
TRBJ2-7,-,TRBV29-1,-,CSVEDRAKSYEQYF,TGCAGCGTTGAAGATCGGGCCAAATCGTACGAGCAGTACTTC
TRBJ1-4,-,TRBV3-1/TRBV3-2,-,CASSQGLVQDQLFF,TGTGCCAGCAGCCAAGGACTTGTACAGGATCAACTGTTTTTT
TRBJ1-2,-,TRBV5-4,-,CASSLVSDPGYGYTF,TGTGCCAGCAGCTTGGTCTCGGACCCCGGGTATGGCTACACCTTC
TRBJ2-5,TRBD2,TRBV28,-,CASSLVRDRAGAGGQETQYF,TGTGCCAGCAGTTTGGTGAGAGATCGAGCGGGAGCGGGGGGTCAAGAGACCCAGTACTTC
TRBJ2-1,TRBD2,TRBV5-4,-,CASSPGRSGRQENEQFF,TGTGCCAGCAGCCCAGGGCGAAGCGGGAGGCAGGAAAATGAGCAGTTCTTC
TRBJ2-7,-,TRBV19,-,CASSIEGGSYEQYF,TGTGCCAGTAGTATTGAGGGGGGGTCCTACGAGCAGTACTTC
TRBJ1-2,-,TRBV21-1,once,CASSPGQGWGYTF,TGTGCCAGCAGCCCCGGACAGGGGTGGGGCTACACCTTC
TRBJ1-1,TRBD1,TRBV5-1,few,CASSLGSGTAEAFF,TGCGCCAGCAGCCTGGGCTCGGGGACAGCAGAAGCTTTCTTT
TRBJ1-3,-,TRBV2,-,CASSDGFSGNTIYF,TGTGCCAGCAGTGATGGGTTCTCTGGAAACACCATATATTTT
TRBJ1-5,-,TRBV19,-,CASSTSPGGKPNQPQHF,TGTGCCAGTAGTACCTCACCCGGGGGCAAGCCAAATCAGCCCCAGCATTTT
TRBJ2-5,-,TRBV11-2,once,CASSQAQETQYF,TGTGCCAGCAGCCAGGCCCAAGAGACCCAGTACTTC
TRBJ2-7,-,TRBV2,-,CATQTGTTYEQYF,TGTGCCACACAGACGGGGACGACCTACGAGCAGTACTTC
TRBJ2-3,TRBD2,TRBV15,-,CATSPESGGTTDTQYF,TGTGCCACCAGCCCCGAAAGCGGGGGGACCACAGATACGCAGTATTTT
TRBJ2-7,-,TRBV5-1,few,CASDQTQGAYEQYF,TGCGCCAGCGATCAAACACAGGGAGCCTACGAGCAGTACTTC
TRBJ1-4,-,TRBV4-2,-,CASSQEGGIGEKLFF,TGTGCCAGCAGCCAAGAAGGGGGAATTGGAGAAAAACTGTTTTTT
TRBJ1-5,-,TRBV7-3,-,CASSLDTHQPQHF,TGTGCCAGCAGCTTAGACACCCATCAGCCCCAGCATTTT
TRBJ1-1,-,TRBV15,-,CASAAWGKTEAFF,TGTGCTTCGGCTGCGTGGGGAAAGACTGAAGCTTTCTTT
TRBJ1-2,-,TRBV5-8,-,CASSLGTRGHGYTF,TGTGCCAGCAGCTTGGGCACACGAGGCCACGGCTACACCTTC
TRBJ1-1,-,TRBV2,-,CASRLEGMNTEAFF,TGTGCCAGCAGACTCGAGGGGATGAACACTGAAGCTTTCTTT
TRBJ2-3,TRBD1,TRBV5-1,-,CATQHTEDRGRDTQYF,TGCGCCACCCAACATACCGAGGACAGGGGACGAGATACGCAGTATTTT
TRBJ2-5,-,TRBV5-1,-,CASSLVGQQETQYF,TGCGCCAGCAGCTTGGTAGGACAGCAAGAGACCCAGTACTTC
TRBJ1-4,-,TRBV16,-,CASSELRAENEKLFF,TGTGCCAGCAGCGAACTCCGGGCAGAAAATGAAAAACTGTTTTTT
TRBJ1-2,TRBD1,TRBV5-6,few,CASSLAQGVYGYTF,TGTGCCAGCAGCTTAGCCCAGGGGGTCTATGGCTACACCTTC
TRBJ2-7,TRBD2,TRBV28,few,CASSLGLGLLEQYF,TGTGCCAGCAGTTTGGGACTAGGTCTCTTGGAGCAGTACTTC
TRBJ2-5,TRBD2,TRBV5-6,-,CASSLFLASGGAETQYF,TGTGCCAGCAGCTTATTCCTAGCTAGCGGGGGGGCAGAGACCCAGTACTTC
TRBJ2-1,-,TRBV6-2/TRBV6-3,few,CASSYGGHSSYNEQFF,TGTGCCAGCAGTTACGGAGGACATAGCTCCTACAATGAGCAGTTCTTC
TRBJ2-7,-,TRBV5-1,-,CASSRDRDNEQYF,TGCGCCAGCAGCCGGGATAGGGACAACGAGCAGTACTTC
TRBJ1-6,-,TRBV5-6,medium-sized,CASSLASGSPLHF,TGTGCCAGCAGCTTGGCTAGCGGCTCACCCCTCCACTTT
TRBJ2-1,TRBD2,TRBV7-2,-,CASSISSGSYNEQFF,TGTGCCAGCAGCATCAGTAGCGGGTCCTACAATGAGCAGTTCTTC
TRBJ2-3,-,TRBV19,-,CASSPSLRAGTDTQYF,TGTGCCAGTAGTCCATCCCTAAGAGCGGGCACAGATACGCAGTATTTT
TRBJ2-7,TRBD2,TRBV7-6,-,CASSLSSGAPYEQYF,TGTGCCAGCAGCTTGTCGAGCGGGGCACCCTACGAGCAGTACTTC
TRBJ2-5,-,TRBV6-1,-,CASSERVTNQETQYF,TGTGCCAGCAGTGAGAGAGTAACCAACCAAGAGACCCAGTACTTC
TRBJ1-2,-,TRBV18,-,CASSQSLPGNGGGYTF,TGTGCCAGCTCACAATCCCTCCCAGGGAACGGTGGAGGCTACACCTTC
TRBJ2-2,-,TRBV7-7,few,CASSLGVSGTGELFF,TGTGCTAGCAGCTTAGGCGTCAGCGGCACCGGGGAGCTGTTTTTT
TRBJ2-7,-,TRBV6-5,-,CASSYSRADSAEQYF,TGTGCCAGCAGTTACTCCCGGGCCGATTCCGCCGAGCAGTACTTC